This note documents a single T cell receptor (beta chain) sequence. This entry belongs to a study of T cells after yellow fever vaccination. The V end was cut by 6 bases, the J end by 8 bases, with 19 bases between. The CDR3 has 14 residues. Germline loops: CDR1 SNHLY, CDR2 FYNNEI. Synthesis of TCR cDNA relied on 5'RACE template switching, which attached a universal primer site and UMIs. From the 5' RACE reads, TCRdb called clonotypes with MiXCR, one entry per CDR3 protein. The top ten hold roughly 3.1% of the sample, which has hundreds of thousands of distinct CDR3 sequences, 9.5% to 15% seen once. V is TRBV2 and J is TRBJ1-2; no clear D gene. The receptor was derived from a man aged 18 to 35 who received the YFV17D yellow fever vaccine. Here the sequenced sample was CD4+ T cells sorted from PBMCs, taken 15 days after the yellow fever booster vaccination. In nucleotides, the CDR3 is TGTGCCAGCAGCGATACGGGTCCTTTCCGGGGCTACACCTTC. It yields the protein CASSDTGPFRGYTF.